Each of the 23 T cell receptor beta chains below was sequenced from the same sample in a study of immune cell composition in non-small cell lung cancer. Sequencing was performed with immunoSEQ multiplex PCR; in TCRdb, only in-frame clones are kept and a portion is missing. In the table there are 9,500 to 10,000 clones, 65% to 70% of which are singletons. The sequenced sample was lung tumor tissue. Receptors were obtained from a human donor with non-small cell lung cancer.

This clone is termed medium-sized. The rearrangement links TRBV19 to TRBJ1-1; 9 bases fit TRBD1. Germline V gene lookup returns CDR1 LNHDA and CDR2 SQIVND (reference sequence). The length of the CDR3 is 15 residues. Trimming removed 6 bases from V and 3 bases from J; junction bases left unmatched: 8. The CDR3 sequence is CASSGTGRGHTEAFF. DNA of the CDR3: TGTGCCAGTAGCGGGACAGGGCGTGGACACACTGAAGCTTTCTTT.

This chain links TRBV5-4 with TRBJ2-2; D not certain. Germline values: CDR1 SGHNT, CDR2 YYREEE (reference sequence). This CDR3 is 14 amino acids long. V was trimmed by 0 bases and J by 5 bases, leaving 8 bases between them. For the CDR3, the DNA is TGTGCCAGCAGCTTGGAGGTTGGGACCGGGGAGCTGTTTTTT. Its protein product is CASSLEVGTGELFF.

The chain links TRBV7-2 to TRBJ1-1; TRBD1 might be the D (6 bases). V was trimmed by 1 base and J by 7 bases, leaving 22 bases between them. There are 17 residues in the CDR3. Looked up from germline, CDR1 is SGHTA and CDR2 is FQGNSA. The DNA of the CDR3 is TGTGCCAGCAGCTTAGGGCCGGGGGCGGCGGGTTTGGGTGAAGCTTTCTTT. It specifies CASSLGPGAAGLGEAFF.

The chain uses TRBV6-1 and TRBJ1-6; D ambiguous. The CDR3 runs 15 residues. Germline V gene data show CDR1 as MNHNS and CDR2 as SASEGT. Between the trimmed V and J ends, which lost 1 base and 0 bases, there was a span of 4 bases. As DNA, the CDR3 is TGTGCCAGCAGTGAAGTGAGCTCCTATAATTCACCCCTCCACTTT. This sequence encodes CASSEVSSYNSPLHF.

CDR3 loop: CASSINLQPQHF. For the CDR3, the DNA is TGTGCCAGTAGTATTAATCTTCAGCCCCAGCATTTT. The V gene is TRBV19, the J gene TRBJ1-5; D is ambiguous. Germline assignment: CDR1 LNHDA and CDR2 SQIVND (reference sequence). This CDR3 comprises 12 residues. V lost 3 bases, J lost 6 bases, and 6 bases lay in between.

Only a few counts were recorded for this clone. The chain recombines TRBV11-2 with TRBJ1-3; the D gene is possibly TRBD1 (6 bases). V was clipped by 5 bases and J by 11 bases, with 10 bases between them. Germline assignment: CDR1 SGHAT and CDR2 FQNNGV. The length of the CDR3 is 11 residues. CDR3 protein: CASSHRVPIYF. CDR3 DNA sequence: TGTGCCAGCAGCCACAGGGTGCCCATATATTTT. The variable domain in full, completed from reference TRBV11-2 and TRBJ1-3, reads EAGVAQSPRYKIIEKRQSVAFWCNPISGHATLYWYQQILGQGPKLLIQFQNNGVVDDSQLPKDRFSAERLKGVDSTLKIQPAKLEDSAVYLCASSHRVPIYFGEGSWLTVV.

The chain has TRBV18 and TRBJ1-2, with D possibly matching TRBD1 (5 bases). Trimming took 7 bases from V and 8 from J, leaving 11 bases between them. The length of the CDR3 is 11 residues. Germline V gives CDR1 KGHSH, CDR2 LQKENI. This chain's CDR3 is CASFDRGGYTF. In DNA form, the CDR3 reads TGTGCCAGCTTCGACAGAGGGGGCTACACCTTC.

In DNA form, the CDR3 reads TGTGCCAGCACCGGCCCCAGACCCAATTCACCCCTCCACTTT. This translates into CASTGPRPNSPLHF. The chain is built from TRBV5-4 and TRBJ1-6; D is unclear. CDR3 length equals 14 residues. Trimming left V 6 bases short and J 7 bases short, with 14 bases between. In germline, CDR1 is SGHNT, CDR2 YYREEE (reference sequence).

This clone was seen a single time. The chain combines TRBV23-1 with TRBJ1-1; D is unresolved. TRBV23-1 is designated an ORF whose function remains uncertain. The CDR3 length is 20 residues. Trimming pared 0 bases from V and 5 bases from J, leaving 28 bases between. Here the CDR3 DNA reads TGCGCCAGCAGTCAATCGATTCCAGGACGAAAGACCCCAAGAGGGACTGAAGCTTTCTTT. Its protein is CASSQSIPGRKTPRGTEAFF.

This clone qualifies as medium-sized. This chain uses TRBV18 with TRBJ1-2; TRBD1 matches 7 bases. Looked up from germline, CDR1 is KGHSH and CDR2 is LQKENI. This CDR3 contains 15 residues. Unmatched junction bases numbered 8, after V lost 0 bases and J lost 7 bases. CDR3 bases: TGTGCCAGCTCACCACCCGACAGGGTGAGGAGTGGCTACACCTTC. Translation gives CASSPPDRVRSGYTF.

The rearrangement joins TRBV29-1 to TRBJ2-1, with TRBD1 matching 7 bases. The germline V gene encodes CDR1 SQVTM and CDR2 ANQGSEA. The CDR3 is 17 residues long. The J segment lost 4 bases and the V segment lost 7 bases, leaving 19 bases of the junction unmatched. CDR3 in amino acids: CSATNRGTALGYNEQFF. CDR3 in DNA: TGCAGCGCCACAAACCGAGGGACAGCCCTTGGGTACAATGAGCAGTTCTTC.

The V and J genes are TRBV9 and TRBJ1-6; D is ambiguous. The CDR3 is 13 amino acids. V was trimmed by 2 bases and J by 8 bases, leaving 8 bases between them. Germline CDR1 SGDLS, CDR2 YYNGEE. CDR3 sequence (DNA): TGTGCCAGCAGCGTTGGCGAAGATTCACCCCTCCACTTT. Its protein is CASSVGEDSPLHF.

The chain combines TRBV5-1 with TRBJ2-1; D might be TRBD2 (6 bases). Trimming took off 1 base at V and 9 bases at J, with 20 bases between the two ends. The CDR3 runs to 16 residues. The germline CDR1 and CDR2 sequences are SGHRS and YFSETQ. The CDR3 DNA follows: TGCGCCAGCAGCTTGCAAGGAGGGCGCATCCCGAGTGAGCAGTTCTTC. Protein sequence: CASSLQGGRIPSEQFF.

The CDR3 spells CAWNKLAGYYNEQFF. DNA for the CDR3: TGTGCCTGGAACAAACTAGCGGGGTACTACAATGAGCAGTTCTTC. The gene calls are TRBV30 and TRBJ2-1; 10 nucleotides line up with TRBD2. Germline CDR1 is GTSNPN and CDR2 is SVGIG (reference sequence). This CDR3 has 15 amino acids. The V gene end was trimmed by 4 bases and the J gene end by 3 bases; junction bases not matched to a gene: 6.

This chain uses TRBV6-6 with TRBJ1-5, with TRBD1 identical over 7 bases. In germline, CDR1 is MNHNY, CDR2 SVGAGI (reference sequence). The CDR3 is 15 residues long. Losses at the gene ends were 6 bases for V and 4 bases for J; bases not matched to a gene: 9. The CDR3 sequence is CASRLHDRANQPQHF. DNA of the CDR3: TGTGCCAGCAGACTACATGACAGGGCTAATCAGCCCCAGCATTTT.

This chain links TRBV11-3 with TRBJ2-5; weak D call: TRBD1 (5 bases). Trimming took off 1 base at V and 0 bases at J, with 12 bases between the two ends. CDR1 and CDR2 (germline): SGHNT, YENEEA. This CDR3 region has 16 residues. This CDR3 reads CASSLGQGPYQETQYF. As DNA, the CDR3 is TGTGCCAGCAGCTTAGGGCAGGGTCCGTACCAAGAGACCCAGTACTTC.

The chain links TRBV6-5 to TRBJ2-1; TRBD2 might be the D (6 bases). The V and J ends lost 7 bases and 11 bases respectively, with 15 bases between them. CDR1 MNHEY and CDR2 SVGAGI come from the germline V gene. This CDR3 has 12 amino acids. The CDR3 nucleotides read TGTGCCAGCAACGCCCGGGACTCCAAGCAGTTCTTC. It yields the protein CASNARDSKQFF.

Relative to its sample, this clone is medium-sized (0.01 to 0.1%). The chain recombines TRBV11-2 with TRBJ1-1, with D possibly matching TRBD1 (5 bases). V lost 1 base to trimming and J lost 8 bases, with 8 bases between them. CDR3 size: 12 residues. CDR1 is SGHAT, CDR2 FQNNGV, per germline. Written as DNA, the CDR3 is TGTGCCAGCAGCTTAGGGCAGGGCGAAGCTTTCTTT. This encodes CASSLGQGEAFF.

The J gene is TRBJ2-7, the V gene TRBV7-9, with D tentatively TRBD1 or TRBD2 (5 bases each). The V gene's germline CDR1 is SEHNR and CDR2 FQNEAQ (reference sequence). The CDR3 consists of 15 residues. V shed 5 bases and J shed 2 bases, with 16 bases lying between them. The CDR3 is CASSPSEGLTYEQYF. The CDR3 nucleotides are TGTGCCAGCAGCCCGAGCGAGGGGCTTACCTACGAGCAGTACTTC.

This clone showed up just once. This chain links TRBV7-6 with TRBJ1-5; D unresolved. The CDR3 extends over 13 amino acids. Between the trimmed V and J ends, which lost 3 bases and 6 bases, there was a span of 9 bases. Germline V gives CDR1 SGHVS, CDR2 FNYEAQ. CDR3 DNA sequence: TGTGCCAGCAGCTTGACTAGAGGTCAGCCCCAGCATTTT. Protein product: CASSLTRGQPQHF.

Remarks on this clone: The sample carries other DNA sequences with the same CDR3. This sequence joins TRBV25-1 and TRBJ1-3, with a possible D match to TRBD1 (5 bases). The CDR3 spans 17 residues. With 5 bases removed from V and 1 base from J, the gap between germline ends came to 18 bases. Germline-derived CDR1 and CDR2 are MGHDK and SYGVNS. The CDR3 spells CASSIQESDLSGNTIYF. The CDR3 DNA reads TGTGCCAGCAGTATACAGGAGTCCGACTTATCTGGAAACACCATATATTTT.

Concerning this clone itself: One end of the junction varies from germline; a read error may be responsible. The chain uses TRBV14 and TRBJ2-1; D unresolved. Germline assignment: CDR1 SGHDN and CDR2 FVKESK. The CDR3 is 13 residues long. CDR3 protein: CASSQDWVQAAVF. The CDR3 bases are TGTGCCAGCAGCCAAGATTGGGTTCAGGCCGCGGTCTTC. Based on the CDR3 plus reference TRBV14 and TRBJ2-1, the full variable domain is EAGVTQFPSHSVIEKGQTVTLRCDPISGHDNLYWYRRVMGKEIKFLLHFVKESKQDESGMPNNRFLAERTGGTYSTLKVQPAELEDSGVYFCASSQDWVQAAVFGPGTRLTVL.

V is TRBV5-1 and J is TRBJ2-5, with a tentative D call TRBD2 (6 bases). The CDR3 is 17 residues long. The V end lost 0 bases, the J end lost 2 bases, and 17 bases lay between the germline ends. From germline, CDR1 is SGHRS and CDR2 YFSETQ. The CDR3 nucleotides are TGCGCCAGCAGCTTGGTCTTTGCAGGAGGGACTCAAGAGACCCAGTACTTC. This gives the protein CASSLVFAGGTQETQYF.